One sample yielded the 13 T cell receptor beta chains listed below, sequenced in a study of metastatic and nonmetastatic thyroid tumors. Patients underwent thyroid surgery, and none had received any treatment before it. TCRdb re-analyzed the PCR reads using MiXCR. The sample has about 19,000 clones, roughly 22% seen once; the top ten hold 8.5% to 12%. The sample comprised tumor tissue. Receptor source: a male donor with papillary thyroid cancer or a benign thyroid nodule (not recorded which). Some clones in this sample may be carry-over from other donors' samples.

There are a few counts of this clone. The chain combines TRBV28 with TRBJ1-5; D gene uncertain. V was pared by 4 bases and J by 6 bases, with 7 bases between. The CDR3 is made up of 12 amino acids. Germline V gives CDR1 MDHEN, CDR2 SYDVKM. The CDR3 spells CASSSAVQPQHF. The CDR3, as DNA: TGTGCCAGCAGTTCCGCGGTTCAGCCCCAGCATTTT.

This clone was seen repeatedly, ten times or more. The chain has TRBV6-1 and TRBJ1-2, with 7 bases identical to TRBD1. The length of the CDR3 is 15 residues. Germline-derived CDR1 and CDR2 are MNHNS and SASEGT. V dropped 1 base and J dropped 8; count of bases not matched to a gene: 10. CDR3 amino acids: CASSEGAGQSGGYTF. The CDR3 coding sequence is TGTGCCAGCAGTGAAGGCGCGGGACAGTCCGGAGGCTACACCTTC.

This clone was counted ten times or more. V and J are TRBV10-2 and TRBJ2-5; TRBD2 agrees at 13 bases. The CDR3 loop spans 15 amino acids. Germline loops: CDR1 WSHSY, CDR2 SAAADI. V lost 6 bases to trimming and J lost 1 base; unmatched junction nucleotides: 2. CDR3 nucleotide sequence: TGCGCCAGCAGGGGGACTAGCGGGGCCCAAGAGACCCAGTACTTC. Protein sequence: CASRGTSGAQETQYF.

In this sample, this clone is medium-sized. The rearrangement uses TRBV20-1 and TRBJ1-2, with 8 bases lining up with TRBD1. CDR3 length: 14 amino acids. Looked up from germline, CDR1 is DFQATT and CDR2 is SNEGSKA (reference sequence). Trimming took 6 bases from V and 1 from J; bases not matched to a gene: 7. The CDR3 spells CSAEGTGLNYGYTF. The CDR3 nucleotides are TGCAGTGCGGAGGGGACAGGACTTAACTATGGCTACACCTTC.

This clone was seen repeatedly, ten times or more. The chain uses TRBV20-1 and TRBJ2-2; a weak D match, TRBD2 (5 bases). Looked up from germline, CDR1 is DFQATT and CDR2 is SNEGSKA (reference sequence). Trimming stripped 2 bases from V and 4 bases from J, with 11 bases between. The CDR3 spans 14 residues. The CDR3 sequence is CSARRGMSTGELFF. Written as DNA, the CDR3 is TGCAGTGCTAGAAGAGGGATGAGCACCGGGGAGCTGTTTTTT.

Notes on this clone: Since a much larger clone is just one base distant, this may be a read error. V usage is TRBV5-5 and J usage is TRBJ2-1, with D possibly being TRBD1 (6 bases). Trimming left V 4 bases short and J 0 bases short, with 11 bases between. Germline-derived CDR1 and CDR2 are SGHKS and YYEKEE (reference sequence). The CDR3 length is 15 residues. For the CDR3, the DNA is TGTGCCAGCAGCCTCCTGGACAGCTCCTACAATGAGCAGTTCTTC. Residues: CASSLLDSSYNEQFF.

This clone was seen ten or more times. The sample holds other DNA sequences that translate to the same CDR3. The chain uses TRBV28 and TRBJ1-2; no clear D. Trimming took off 6 bases at V and 8 bases at J, with 16 bases between the two ends. CDR1 and CDR2 (germline): MDHEN, SYDVKM. The CDR3 sequence is 13 residues long. The CDR3 DNA reads as TGTGCCAGCAGCTTAAGTCCGAAAGGGGGCTACACCTTC. Amino acid sequence: CASSLSPKGGYTF.

This clone was recorded at least ten times. The V call is TRBV7-2, the J call TRBJ2-3, with unresolved D. The CDR3 is 11 residues long. Per the germline V gene, CDR1 is SGHTA and CDR2 is FQGNSA. V was cut by 2 bases and J by 6 bases, with 3 bases left in between. CDR3 DNA: TGTGCCAGCAGCTTAACGGATACGCAGTATTTT. It is translated as CASSLTDTQYF.

This clone was picked up many times. This specimen includes other DNA sequences encoding the same CDR3. V and J are TRBV19 and TRBJ1-5; tentative D call: TRBD1 (5 bases). Germline CDR1 reads LNHDA; CDR2 reads SQIVND (reference sequence). V lost 1 base to trimming and J lost 0 bases, with 19 bases between them. The CDR3 extends over 19 amino acids. The CDR3: CASSIVPGRSRGSNQPQHF. The CDR3 coding sequence is TGTGCCAGTAGTATAGTGCCGGGACGGAGCCGTGGTAGCAATCAGCCCCAGCATTTT.

This clone was picked up many times. The chain joins TRBV20-1 to TRBJ2-3, with TRBD2 matching 8 bases. Germline assignment: CDR1 DFQATT and CDR2 SNEGSKA (reference sequence). The CDR3 runs 11 residues. The CDR3 loop reads CSPAGGDTQYF. In nucleotides, the CDR3 is TGCAGCCCGGCGGGGGGTGATACGCAGTATTTT.

This clone was seen at least ten times. This chain links TRBV20-1 with TRBJ1-1; no clear D gene. Looked up from germline, CDR1 is DFQATT and CDR2 is SNEGSKA (reference sequence). CDR3 size: 12 residues. The ends were cut back, 4 bases at V and 4 bases at J, with 10 bases in the middle. The CDR3 region has the DNA TGCAGTGCTACGATCAGTACCACTGAAGCTTTCTTT. Translation gives CSATISTTEAFF.

The V and J genes are TRBV5-5 and TRBJ2-5; TRBD2 matches 7 bases. This CDR3 is 14 amino acids long. V was pared by 2 bases and J by 4 bases, with 5 bases of the junction left unmatched. Germline CDR1 SGHKS, CDR2 YYEKEE (reference sequence). The CDR3 spells CASSFAGGRETQYF. The DNA of the CDR3 is TGTGCCAGCAGCTTTGCCGGGGGGAGAGAGACCCAGTACTTC. Supplemented by reference TRBV5-5 and TRBJ2-5, the full variable domain reads DAGVTQSPTHLIKTRGQQVTLRCSPISGHKSVSWYQQVLGQGPQFIFQYYEKEERGRGNFPDRFSARQFPNYSSELNVNALLLGDSALYLCASSFAGGRETQYFGPGTRLLVL.

This clone was detected ten times or more. This chain joins TRBV12-3 or TRBV12-4 and TRBJ2-1; D is unclear. V lost 5 bases and J 9 bases, leaving 14 bases between the germline ends. The CDR3 totals 13 residues. As DNA, the CDR3 is TGTGCCAGCAGTCTGACGCCCGAGAGTGAGCAGTTCTTC. Amino acid sequence: CASSLTPESEQFF.